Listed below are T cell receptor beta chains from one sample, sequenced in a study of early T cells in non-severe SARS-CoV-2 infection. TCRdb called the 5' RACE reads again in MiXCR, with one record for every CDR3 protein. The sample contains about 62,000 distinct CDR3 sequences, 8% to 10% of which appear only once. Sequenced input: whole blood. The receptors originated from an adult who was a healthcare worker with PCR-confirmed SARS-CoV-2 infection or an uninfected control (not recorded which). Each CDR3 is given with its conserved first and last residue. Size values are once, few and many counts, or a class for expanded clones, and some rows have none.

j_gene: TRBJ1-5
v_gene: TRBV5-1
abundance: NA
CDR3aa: CASSLAGYPQHF

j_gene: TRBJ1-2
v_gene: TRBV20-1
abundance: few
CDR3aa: CSASHGTGNYGYTF

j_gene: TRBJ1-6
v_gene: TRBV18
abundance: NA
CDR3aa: CASSQTGAQAPLHF

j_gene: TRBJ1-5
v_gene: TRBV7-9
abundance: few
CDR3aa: CASSLGEGAEEPQHF

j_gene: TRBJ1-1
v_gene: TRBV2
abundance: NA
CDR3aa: CASSAQVNTEAFF

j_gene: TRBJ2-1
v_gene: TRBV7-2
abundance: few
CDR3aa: CASSPQTLGVEQFF

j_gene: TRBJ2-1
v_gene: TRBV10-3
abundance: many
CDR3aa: CAISGLGVGQFF

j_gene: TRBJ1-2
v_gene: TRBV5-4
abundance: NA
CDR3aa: CASSLETEGDYGYTF

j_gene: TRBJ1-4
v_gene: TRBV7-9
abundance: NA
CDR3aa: CASSLIDRGSTNEKLFF

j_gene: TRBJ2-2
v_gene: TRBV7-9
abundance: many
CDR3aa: CASSLKGAGELFF

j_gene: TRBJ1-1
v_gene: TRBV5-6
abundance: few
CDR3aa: CASSLERLNMGAFF

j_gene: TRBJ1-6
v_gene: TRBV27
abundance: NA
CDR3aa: CASSPRPLAMNSPLHF

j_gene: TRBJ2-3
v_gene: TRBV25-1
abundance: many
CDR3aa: CASSEKPGLDTQYF

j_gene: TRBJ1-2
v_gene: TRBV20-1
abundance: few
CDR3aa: CSASGGANYGYTF

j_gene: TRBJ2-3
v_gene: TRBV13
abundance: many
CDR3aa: CASSLPSADTQYF

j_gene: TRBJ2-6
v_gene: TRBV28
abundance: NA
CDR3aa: CASSFWDRGTSGANVLTF

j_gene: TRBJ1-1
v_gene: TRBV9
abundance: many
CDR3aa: CASSAQDMNTEAFF

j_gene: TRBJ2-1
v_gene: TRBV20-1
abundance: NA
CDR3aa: CSARSAIYNEQFF

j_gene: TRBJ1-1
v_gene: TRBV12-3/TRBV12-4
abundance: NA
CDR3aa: CASSLVSGSEAFF

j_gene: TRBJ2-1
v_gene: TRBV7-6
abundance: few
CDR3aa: CASSLGGQGRSSF

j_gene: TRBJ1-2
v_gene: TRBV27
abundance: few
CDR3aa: CASSLEGQGNYGYTF

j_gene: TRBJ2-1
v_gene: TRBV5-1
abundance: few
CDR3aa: CASSSLAENNEQFF

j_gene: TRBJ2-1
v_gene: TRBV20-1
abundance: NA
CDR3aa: CSAFQGGYYNEQFF

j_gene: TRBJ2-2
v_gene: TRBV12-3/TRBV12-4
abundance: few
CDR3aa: CASRPGANTGELFF

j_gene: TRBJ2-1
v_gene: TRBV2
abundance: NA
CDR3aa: CASNWYNEQFF

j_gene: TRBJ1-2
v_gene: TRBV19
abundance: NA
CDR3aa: CASSPRQGRGYTF